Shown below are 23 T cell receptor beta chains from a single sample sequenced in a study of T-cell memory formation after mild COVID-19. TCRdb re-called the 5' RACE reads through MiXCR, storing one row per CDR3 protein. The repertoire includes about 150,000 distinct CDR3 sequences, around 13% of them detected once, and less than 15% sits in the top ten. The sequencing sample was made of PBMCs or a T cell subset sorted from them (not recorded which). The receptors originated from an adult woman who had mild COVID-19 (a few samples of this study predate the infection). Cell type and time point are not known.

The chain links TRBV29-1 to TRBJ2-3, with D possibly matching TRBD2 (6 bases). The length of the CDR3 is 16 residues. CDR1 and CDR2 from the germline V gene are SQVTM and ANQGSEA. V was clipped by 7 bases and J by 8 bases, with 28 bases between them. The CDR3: CSADAGDDSRLGTQYF. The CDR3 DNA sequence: TGCAGCGCCGATGCTGGGGACGACTCCCGACTAGGTACGCAGTATTTT.

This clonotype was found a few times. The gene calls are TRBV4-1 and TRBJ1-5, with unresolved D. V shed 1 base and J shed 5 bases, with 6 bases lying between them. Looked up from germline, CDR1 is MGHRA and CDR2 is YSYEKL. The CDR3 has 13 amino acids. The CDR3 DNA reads TGCGCCAGCAGCCAAGTAGAGGATCAGCCCCAGCATTTT. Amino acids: CASSQVEDQPQHF.

CDR3 protein: CASSESGPYEQYF. The CDR3 DNA reads TGTGCCAGCAGTGAGTCAGGGCCCTACGAGCAGTACTTC. The chain is built from TRBV2 and TRBJ2-7; D might be TRBD1 (5 bases). The CDR3 totals 13 residues. V lost 3 bases and J 2 bases, leaving 8 bases between the germline ends. CDR1 and CDR2 (germline): SNHLY, FYNNEI.

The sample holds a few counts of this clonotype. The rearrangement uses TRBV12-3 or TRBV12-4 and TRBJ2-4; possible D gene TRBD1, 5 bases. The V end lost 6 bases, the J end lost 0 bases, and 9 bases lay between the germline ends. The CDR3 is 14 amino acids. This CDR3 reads CASSLGEAKNIQYF. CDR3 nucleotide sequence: TGTGCCAGCAGCCTAGGGGAAGCCAAAAACATTCAGTACTTC.

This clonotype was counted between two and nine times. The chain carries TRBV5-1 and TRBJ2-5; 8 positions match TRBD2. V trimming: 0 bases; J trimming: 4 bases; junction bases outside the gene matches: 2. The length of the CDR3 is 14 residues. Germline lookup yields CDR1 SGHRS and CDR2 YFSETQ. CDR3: CASSLDRGGETQYF. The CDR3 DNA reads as TGCGCCAGCAGCTTGGATCGGGGGGGAGAGACCCAGTACTTC. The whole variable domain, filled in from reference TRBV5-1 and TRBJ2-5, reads KAGVTQTPRYLIKTRGQQVTLSCSPISGHRSVSWYQQTPGQGLQFLFEYFSETQRNKGNFPGRFSGRQFSNSRSEMNVSTLELGDSALYLCASSLDRGGETQYFGPGTRLLVL.

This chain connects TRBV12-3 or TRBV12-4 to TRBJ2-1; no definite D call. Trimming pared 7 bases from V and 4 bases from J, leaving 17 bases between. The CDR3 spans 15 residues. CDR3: CASTRPQEGYNEQFF. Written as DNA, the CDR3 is TGTGCCAGCACCCGGCCTCAAGAAGGGTACAATGAGCAGTTCTTC.

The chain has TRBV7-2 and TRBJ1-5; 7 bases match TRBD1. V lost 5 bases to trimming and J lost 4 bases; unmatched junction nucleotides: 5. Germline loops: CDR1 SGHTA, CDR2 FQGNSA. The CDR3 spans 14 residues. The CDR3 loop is CASSQGTANQPQHF. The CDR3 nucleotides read TGTGCCAGCAGCCAAGGGACAGCTAATCAGCCCCAGCATTTT.

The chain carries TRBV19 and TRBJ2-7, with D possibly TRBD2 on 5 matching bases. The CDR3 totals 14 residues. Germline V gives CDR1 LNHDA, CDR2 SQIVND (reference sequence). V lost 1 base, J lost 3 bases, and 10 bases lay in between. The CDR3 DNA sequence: TGTGCCAGTAGTATAGGCGGGCCCCTCTACGAGCAGTACTTC. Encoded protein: CASSIGGPLYEQYF.

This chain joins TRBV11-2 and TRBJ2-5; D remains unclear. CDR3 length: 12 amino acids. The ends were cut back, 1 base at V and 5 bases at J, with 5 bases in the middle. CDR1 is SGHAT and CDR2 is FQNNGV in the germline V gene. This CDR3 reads CASSLVMETQYF. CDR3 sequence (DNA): TGTGCCAGCAGCTTAGTAATGGAGACCCAGTACTTC.

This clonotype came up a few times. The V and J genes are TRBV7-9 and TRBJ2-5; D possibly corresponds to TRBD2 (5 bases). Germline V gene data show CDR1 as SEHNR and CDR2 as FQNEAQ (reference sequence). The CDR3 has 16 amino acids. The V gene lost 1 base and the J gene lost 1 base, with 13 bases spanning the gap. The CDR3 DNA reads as TGTGCCAGCAGCTTAGGCGCCGGAGGCATCCAAGAGACCCAGTACTTC. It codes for CASSLGAGGIQETQYF.

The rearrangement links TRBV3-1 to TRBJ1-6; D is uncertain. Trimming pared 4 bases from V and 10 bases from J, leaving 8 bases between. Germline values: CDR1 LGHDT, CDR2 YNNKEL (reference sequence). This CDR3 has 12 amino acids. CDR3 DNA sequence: TGTGCCAGCAGCCGGCTCGACTCACCCCTCCACTTT. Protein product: CASSRLDSPLHF.

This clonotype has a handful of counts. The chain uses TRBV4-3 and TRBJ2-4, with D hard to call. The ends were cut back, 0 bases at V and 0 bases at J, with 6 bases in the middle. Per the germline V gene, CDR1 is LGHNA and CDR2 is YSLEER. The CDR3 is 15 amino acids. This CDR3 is CASSQDGLAKNIQYF. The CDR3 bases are TGCGCCAGCAGCCAAGACGGGCTAGCCAAAAACATTCAGTACTTC.

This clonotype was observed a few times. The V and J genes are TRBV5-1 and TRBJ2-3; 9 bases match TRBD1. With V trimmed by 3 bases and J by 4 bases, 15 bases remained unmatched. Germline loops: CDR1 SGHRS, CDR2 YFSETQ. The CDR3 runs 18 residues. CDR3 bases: TGCGCCAGCAGCTCGACCGGGCCCGGGACAGGGATGCCAGATACGCAGTATTTT. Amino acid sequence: CASSSTGPGTGMPDTQYF.

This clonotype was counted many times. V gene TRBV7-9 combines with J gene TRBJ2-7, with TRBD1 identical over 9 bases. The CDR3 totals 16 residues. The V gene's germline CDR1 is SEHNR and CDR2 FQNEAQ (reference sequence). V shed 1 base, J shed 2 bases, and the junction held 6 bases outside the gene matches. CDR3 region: CASSLGGTGRTYEQYF. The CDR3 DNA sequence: TGTGCCAGCAGCTTAGGGGGGACAGGGAGGACCTACGAGCAGTACTTC.

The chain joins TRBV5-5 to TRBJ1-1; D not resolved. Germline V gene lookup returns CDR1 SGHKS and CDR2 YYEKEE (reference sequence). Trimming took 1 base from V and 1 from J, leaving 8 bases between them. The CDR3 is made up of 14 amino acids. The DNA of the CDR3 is TGTGCCAGCAGCTTGCGAGGTACGAACACTGAAGCTTTCTTT. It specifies CASSLRGTNTEAFF.

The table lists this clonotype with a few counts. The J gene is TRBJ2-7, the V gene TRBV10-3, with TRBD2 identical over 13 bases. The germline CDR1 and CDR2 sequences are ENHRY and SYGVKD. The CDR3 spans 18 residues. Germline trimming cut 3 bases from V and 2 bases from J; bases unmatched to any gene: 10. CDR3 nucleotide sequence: TGTGCCATCAGTGACCCCGGGACTAGCGGGACCCCCCCCTACGAGCAGTACTTC. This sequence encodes CAISDPGTSGTPPYEQYF.

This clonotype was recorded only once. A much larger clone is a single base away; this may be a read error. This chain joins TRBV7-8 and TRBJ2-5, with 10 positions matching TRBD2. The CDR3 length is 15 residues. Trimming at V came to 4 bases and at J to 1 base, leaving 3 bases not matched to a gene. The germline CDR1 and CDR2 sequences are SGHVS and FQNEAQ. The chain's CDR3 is CASSSAGGVQETQYF. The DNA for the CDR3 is TGTGCCAGCAGCTCAGCGGGAGGGGTCCAAGAGACCCAGTACTTC.

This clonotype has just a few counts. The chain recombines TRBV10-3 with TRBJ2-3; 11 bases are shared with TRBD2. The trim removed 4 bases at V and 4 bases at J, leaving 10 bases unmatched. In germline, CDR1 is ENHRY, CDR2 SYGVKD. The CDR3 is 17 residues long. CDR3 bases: TGTGCCATCAGTGCATCAAATAGCGGGAGGGCCGCAGATACGCAGTATTTT. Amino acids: CAISASNSGRAADTQYF.

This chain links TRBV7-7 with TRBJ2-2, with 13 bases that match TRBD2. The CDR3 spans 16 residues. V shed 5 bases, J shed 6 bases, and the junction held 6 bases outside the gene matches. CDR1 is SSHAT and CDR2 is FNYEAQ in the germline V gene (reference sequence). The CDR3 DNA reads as TGTGCCAGCAGCCCAGGACTAGCGGGGGAATCCGGGGAGCTGTTTTTT. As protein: CASSPGLAGESGELFF. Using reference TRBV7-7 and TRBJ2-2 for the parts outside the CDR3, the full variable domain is GAGVSQSPRYKVTKRGQDVTLRCDPISSHATLYWYQQALGQGPEFLTYFNYEAQPDKSGLPSDRFSAERPEGSISTLTIQRTEQRDSAMYRCASSPGLAGESGELFFGEGSRLTVL.

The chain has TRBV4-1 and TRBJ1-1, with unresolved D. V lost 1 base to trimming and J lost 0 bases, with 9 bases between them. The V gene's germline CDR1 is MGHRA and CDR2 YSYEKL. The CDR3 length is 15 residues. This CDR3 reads CASSQGREMNTEAFF. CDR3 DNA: TGCGCCAGCAGCCAAGGACGGGAAATGAACACTGAAGCTTTCTTT.

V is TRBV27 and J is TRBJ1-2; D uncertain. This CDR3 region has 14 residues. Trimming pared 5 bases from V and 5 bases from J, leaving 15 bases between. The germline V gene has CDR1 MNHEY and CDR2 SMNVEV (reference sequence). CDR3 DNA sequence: TGTGCCAGCAGTCTCCGGGCCCCAGAGTATGGCTACACCTTC. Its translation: CASSLRAPEYGYTF.

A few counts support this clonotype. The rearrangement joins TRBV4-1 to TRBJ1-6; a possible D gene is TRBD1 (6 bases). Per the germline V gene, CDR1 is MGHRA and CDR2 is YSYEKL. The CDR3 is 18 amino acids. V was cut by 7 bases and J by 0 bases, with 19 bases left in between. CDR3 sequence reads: CASTSLQGLSSYNSPLHF. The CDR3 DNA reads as TGCGCCAGCACGTCTTTACAGGGTCTAAGCTCCTATAATTCACCCCTCCACTTT.

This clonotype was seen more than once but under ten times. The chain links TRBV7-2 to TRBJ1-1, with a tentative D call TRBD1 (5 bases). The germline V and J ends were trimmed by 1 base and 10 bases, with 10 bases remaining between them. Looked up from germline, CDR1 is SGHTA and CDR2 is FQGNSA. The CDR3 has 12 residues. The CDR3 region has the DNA TGTGCCAGCAGCTTAGACCGCAGGGCAGCTTTCTTT. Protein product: CASSLDRRAAFF.